This TCR beta chain was found in a study of blood T cell repertoires in COVID-19. Across the whole study: Sources were T cells, B-cell-depleted T cells, or PBMCs; the material itself was cDNA or gDNA.

Only one count was recorded for this clone. Germline CDR1 is MNHEY and CDR2 is SVGAGI. The CDR3 contains 15 residues. The V and J ends lost 4 bases and 13 bases, in that order; junction bases with no gene match: 13. In the authors' workflow: Reference gene primer amplification in the assay estimated nucleated cell counts. The data were produced by immunoSEQ multiplex PCR, yet TCRdb's version contains in-frame clones alone and is incomplete. For V, J and clone size, that table is used; D and trimming come from the DNA. In the table there are roughly 110,000 clones, roughly 90% of which are singletons. The specimen sequenced was peripheral blood. The clonotype comes from a man aged 35 to 55 with active or convalescent COVID-19. J is TRBJ1-6 and V is TRBV6-5; 7 bases map to TRBD1. CDR3 nucleotide sequence: TGTGCCAGCAGTTCGGGACAGTCACCCCCCTCGCCCCTCCACTTT. It specifies CASSSGQSPPSPLHF.